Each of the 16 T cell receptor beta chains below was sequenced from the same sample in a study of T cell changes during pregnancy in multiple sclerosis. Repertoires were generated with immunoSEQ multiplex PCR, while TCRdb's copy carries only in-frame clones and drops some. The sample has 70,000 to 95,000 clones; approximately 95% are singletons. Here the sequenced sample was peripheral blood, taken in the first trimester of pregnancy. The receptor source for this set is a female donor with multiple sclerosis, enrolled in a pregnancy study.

Here the CDR3 reads CASSPRASQSSYEQYF. Written as DNA, the CDR3 is TGTGCCAGCTCACCCAGGGCTTCACAGAGCTCCTACGAGCAGTACTTC. The chain is built from TRBV18 and TRBJ2-7; possible D gene TRBD1, 5 bases. With 3 bases removed from V and 0 bases from J, the gap between germline ends came to 15 bases. CDR1 KGHSH and CDR2 LQKENI come from the germline V gene. The CDR3 totals 16 residues.

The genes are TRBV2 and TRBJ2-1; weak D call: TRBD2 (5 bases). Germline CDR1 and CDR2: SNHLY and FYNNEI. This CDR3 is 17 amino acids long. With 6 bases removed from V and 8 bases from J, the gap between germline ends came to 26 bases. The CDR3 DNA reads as TGTGCCAGCAGGACCCCCGGGCTAGCTGTTCTTAGCGATGAGCAGTTCTTC. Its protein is CASRTPGLAVLSDEQFF.

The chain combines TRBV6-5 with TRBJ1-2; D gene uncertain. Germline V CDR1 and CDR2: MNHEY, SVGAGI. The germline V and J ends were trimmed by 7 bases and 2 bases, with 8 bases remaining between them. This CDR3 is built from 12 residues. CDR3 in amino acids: CASKTRNYGYTF. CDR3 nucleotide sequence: TGTGCCAGCAAAACAAGAAACTATGGCTACACCTTC.

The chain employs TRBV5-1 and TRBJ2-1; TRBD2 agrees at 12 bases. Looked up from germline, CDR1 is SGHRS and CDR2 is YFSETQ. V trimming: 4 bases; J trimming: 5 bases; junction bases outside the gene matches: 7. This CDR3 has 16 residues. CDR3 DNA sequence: TGCGCCAGCAGCCTCACTAGCGGGGGGCCACACAATGAGCAGTTCTTC. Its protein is CASSLTSGGPHNEQFF.

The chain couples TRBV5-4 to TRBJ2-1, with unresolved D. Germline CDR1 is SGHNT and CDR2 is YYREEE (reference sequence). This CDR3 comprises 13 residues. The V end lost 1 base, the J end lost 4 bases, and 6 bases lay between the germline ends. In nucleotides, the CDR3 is TGTGCCAGCAGCTTGAGCTCGTACAATGAGCAGTTCTTC. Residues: CASSLSSYNEQFF.

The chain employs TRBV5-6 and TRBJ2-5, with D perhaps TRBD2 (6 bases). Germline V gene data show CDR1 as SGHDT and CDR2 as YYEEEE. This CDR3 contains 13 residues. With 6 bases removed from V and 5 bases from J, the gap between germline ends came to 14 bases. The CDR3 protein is CASTVGGTETQYF. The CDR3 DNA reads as TGTGCCAGCACCGTGGGGGGAACGGAGACCCAGTACTTC.

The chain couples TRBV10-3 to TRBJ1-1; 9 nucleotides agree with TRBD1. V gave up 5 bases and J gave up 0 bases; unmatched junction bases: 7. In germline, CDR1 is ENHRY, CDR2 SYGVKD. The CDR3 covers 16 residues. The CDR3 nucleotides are TGTGCCATCAGTTCCCACAGGGGGCTTGTGAACACTGAAGCTTTCTTT. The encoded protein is CAISSHRGLVNTEAFF.

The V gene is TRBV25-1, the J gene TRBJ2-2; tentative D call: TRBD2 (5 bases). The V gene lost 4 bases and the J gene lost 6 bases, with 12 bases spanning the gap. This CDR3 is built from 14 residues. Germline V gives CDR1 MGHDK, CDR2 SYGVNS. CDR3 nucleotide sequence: TGTGCCAGCAGTGTCTACGGGATGCCCGGGGAGCTGTTTTTT. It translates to CASSVYGMPGELFF.

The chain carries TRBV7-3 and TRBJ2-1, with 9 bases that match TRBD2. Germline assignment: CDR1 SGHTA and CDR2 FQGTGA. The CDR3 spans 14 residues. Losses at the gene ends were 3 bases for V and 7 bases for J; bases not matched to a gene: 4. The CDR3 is CASSLALAGNEQFF. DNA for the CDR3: TGTGCCAGCAGCTTGGCCCTAGCGGGAAATGAGCAGTTCTTC. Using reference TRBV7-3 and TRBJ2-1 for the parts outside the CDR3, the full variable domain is GAGVSQTPSNKVTEKGKYVELRCDPISGHTALYWYRQSLGQGPEFLIYFQGTGAADDSGLPNDRFFAVRPEGSVSTLKIQRTERGDSAVYLCASSLALAGNEQFFGPGTRLTVL.

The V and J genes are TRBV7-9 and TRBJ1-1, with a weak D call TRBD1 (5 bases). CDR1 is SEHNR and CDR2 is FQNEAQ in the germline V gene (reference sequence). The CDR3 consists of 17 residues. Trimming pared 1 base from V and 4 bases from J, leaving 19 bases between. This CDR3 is CASSLGTLGGHGTEAFF. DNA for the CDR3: TGTGCCAGCAGCTTAGGGACTTTGGGGGGTCATGGCACTGAAGCTTTCTTT. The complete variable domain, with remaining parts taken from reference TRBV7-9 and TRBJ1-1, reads DTGVSQNPRHKITKRGQNVTFRCDPISEHNRLYWYRQTLGQGPEFLTYFQNEAQLEKSRLLSDRFSAERPKGSFSTLEIQRTEQGDSAMYLCASSLGTLGGHGTEAFFGQGTRLTVV.

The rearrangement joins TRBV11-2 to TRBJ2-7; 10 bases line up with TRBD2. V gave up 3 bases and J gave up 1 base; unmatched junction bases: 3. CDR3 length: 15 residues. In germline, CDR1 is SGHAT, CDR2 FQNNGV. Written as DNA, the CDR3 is TGTGCCAGCAGCTTCAGCGGGGGGGGGTCCTACGAGCAGTACTTC. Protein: CASSFSGGGSYEQYF. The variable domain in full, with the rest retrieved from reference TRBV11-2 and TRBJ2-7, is EAGVAQSPRYKIIEKRQSVAFWCNPISGHATLYWYQQILGQGPKLLIQFQNNGVVDDSQLPKDRFSAERLKGVDSTLKIQPAKLEDSAVYLCASSFSGGGSYEQYFGPGTRLTVT.

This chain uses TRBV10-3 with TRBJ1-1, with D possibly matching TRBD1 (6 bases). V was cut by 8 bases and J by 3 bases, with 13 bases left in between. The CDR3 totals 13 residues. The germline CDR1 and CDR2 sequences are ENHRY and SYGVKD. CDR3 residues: CAISVGADTEAFF. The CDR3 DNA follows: TGTGCCATCTCCGTGGGGGCGGACACTGAAGCTTTCTTT.

Written as DNA, the CDR3 is TGTGCCAGCAGCTTAATCTCAGGGGGTGGCTACACCTTC. Translating gives CASSLISGGGYTF. The genes are TRBV7-3 and TRBJ1-2, with 7 bases lining up with TRBD1. Unmatched junction bases numbered 3, after V lost 1 base and J lost 7 bases. The CDR3 spans 13 residues. Germline CDR1 and CDR2: SGHTA and FQGTGA.

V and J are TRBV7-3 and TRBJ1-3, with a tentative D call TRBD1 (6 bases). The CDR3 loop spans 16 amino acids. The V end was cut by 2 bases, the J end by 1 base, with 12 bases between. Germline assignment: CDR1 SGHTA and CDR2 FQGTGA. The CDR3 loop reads CASSLSPTGSGNTIYF. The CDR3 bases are TGTGCCAGCAGCTTATCGCCAACAGGGTCTGGAAACACCATATATTTT.

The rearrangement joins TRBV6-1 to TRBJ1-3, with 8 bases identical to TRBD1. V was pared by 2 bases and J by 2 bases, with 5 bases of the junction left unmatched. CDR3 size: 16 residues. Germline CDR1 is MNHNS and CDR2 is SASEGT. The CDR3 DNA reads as TGTGCCAGCAGTGAAACAGGGGGGAAGGCTGGAAACACCATATATTTT. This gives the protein CASSETGGKAGNTIYF.

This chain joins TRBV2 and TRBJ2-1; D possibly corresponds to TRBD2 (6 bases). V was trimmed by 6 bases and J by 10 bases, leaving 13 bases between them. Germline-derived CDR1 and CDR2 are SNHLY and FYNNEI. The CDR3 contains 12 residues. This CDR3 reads CASRIWGVEQFF. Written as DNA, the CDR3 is TGTGCCAGCAGGATTTGGGGGGTCGAGCAGTTCTTC. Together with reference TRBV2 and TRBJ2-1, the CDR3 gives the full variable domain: EPEVTQTPSHQVTQMGQEVILRCVPISNHLYFYWYRQILGQKVEFLVSFYNNEISEKSEIFDDQFSVERPDGSNFTLKIRSTKLEDSAMYFCASRIWGVEQFFGPGTRLTVL.